This TCR beta chain comes out of a study of T cells in Graves' hyperthyroidism and ophthalmopathy. It was RNA transcripts that yielded the amplified TCR beta CDR3 regions. First-round RT-PCR of the TCR CDR3 relied on the HTBI primer set. TCRdb reprocessed the multiplex PCR reads with MiXCR, giving one entry per CDR3 protein. The repertoire holds some 300,000 distinct CDR3 sequences, with 16% as singletons. Stable Graves' hyperthyroidism denoted no ophthalmopathy progression over 18 months. Uncontrolled infection, other autoimmune disease, pregnancy or lactation barred patients from enrollment. Germline assignment: CDR1 SQVTM and CDR2 ANQGSEA. V dropped 4 bases and J dropped 5; count of bases not matched to a gene: 6. The CDR3 consists of 13 residues.

The receptor was derived from a man aged 25-45 years with Graves' hyperthyroidism. Material: blood. The chain carries TRBV29-1 and TRBJ2-3; TRBD2 matches 7 bases. CDR3 DNA sequence: TGCAGCGTTGGGGGAGGGGTGGAAGATACGCAGTATTTT. Amino acid sequence: CSVGGGVEDTQYF.